A selection of T cell receptor beta chains follows, all from one sample in a study of blood T cells in healthy people across ages. TCRdb analysed the 5' RACE reads with MiXCR anew, one entry per CDR3 protein. Of hundreds of thousands of distinct CDR3 sequences in the sample, over 40% were seen once. The sample comprised blood. Source of these receptors: an elderly man in good health. Each CDR3 is given with its conserved first and last residue. The order of the fields is D gene, V gene, J gene, clone size, CDR3 DNA, CDR3 protein. The D gene is left open where the match is weak. Not all rows give a size; the values are once, few, many and, for expanded clones, a class.

D: NA; V: TRBV7-2; J: TRBJ2-3; size: many; DNA: TGTGCCAGCCAGCCGACAGCCTTCACAGATACGCAGTATTTT; CDR3: CASQPTAFTDTQYF
D: TRBD1; V: TRBV12-3/TRBV12-4; J: TRBJ2-2; size: few; DNA: TGTGCCAGCAGTGCTCGGACAGGGGGCTCCGGGGAGCTGTTTTTT; CDR3: CASSARTGGSGELFF
D: NA; V: TRBV20-1; J: TRBJ2-3; size: many; DNA: TGCAGTGCTACCTACACAGATACGCAGTATTTT; CDR3: CSATYTDTQYF
D: NA; V: TRBV7-8; J: TRBJ2-7; size: NA; DNA: TGTGCCAGCAGCTTAGAGAGGGACAACTCCTACGAGCAGTACTTC; CDR3: CASSLERDNSYEQYF
D: NA; V: TRBV20-1; J: TRBJ2-7; size: NA; DNA: TGCAGTGCTCAGTCTACTCAACGAAAGGAGCAGTACTTC; CDR3: CSAQSTQRKEQYF
D: NA; V: TRBV7-9; J: TRBJ1-6; size: NA; DNA: TGTGCCAGCAGCTTAGTGGGGCGGTTAAATTCACCCCTCCACTTT; CDR3: CASSLVGRLNSPLHF
D: TRBD2; V: TRBV7-6; J: TRBJ2-3; size: NA; DNA: TGTGCCAGCAGCTTAGGAACTAGCGCTAGCGCAGATACGCAGTATTTT; CDR3: CASSLGTSASADTQYF
D: NA; V: TRBV6-1; J: TRBJ2-5; size: NA; DNA: TGTGCCAGCAGTGATTATGACAGGCCAGAGACCCAGTACTTC; CDR3: CASSDYDRPETQYF
D: NA; V: TRBV6-5; J: TRBJ2-6; size: few; DNA: TGTGCCAGCAGTTACTTTCAGCGCGGCTCTGGGGCCAACGTCCTGACTTTC; CDR3: CASSYFQRGSGANVLTF
D: TRBD2; V: TRBV12-3/TRBV12-4; J: TRBJ2-2; size: many; DNA: TGTGCCAGCAGTTTGCTAGCGGGCACCGGGGAGCTGTTTTTT; CDR3: CASSLLAGTGELFF
D: NA; V: TRBV5-1; J: TRBJ2-7; size: many; DNA: TGCGCCAGCAGCTTTCCAGATCGCCGCGAGCAGTACTTC; CDR3: CASSFPDRREQYF
D: NA; V: TRBV30; J: TRBJ1-2; size: NA; DNA: TGTGCCTGGAGTGAGAGTAGGGCCTATGGCTACACCTTC; CDR3: CAWSESRAYGYTF
D: TRBD2; V: TRBV12-3/TRBV12-4; J: TRBJ2-3; size: few; DNA: TGTGCCAGCAAAGAGAGTAGCGGGAGCACAGATACGCAGTATTTT; CDR3: CASKESSGSTDTQYF
D: NA; V: TRBV6-1; J: TRBJ2-7; size: few; DNA: TGTACCAGCAGCCGCCCCGGGGACGGCGTACTTTACGAGCAGTACTTC; CDR3: CTSSRPGDGVLYEQYF
D: NA; V: TRBV7-2; J: TRBJ2-5; size: few; DNA: TGTGCCAGCAGCTTAGGGGAGGACGCGGAGTTTGTCGGGACCCAGTACTTC; CDR3: CASSLGEDAEFVGTQYF
D: TRBD1; V: TRBV28; J: TRBJ1-2; size: NA; DNA: TGTGCCAGCAGTTTGGAGGGACAGGGTTTCTATGGCTACACCTTC; CDR3: CASSLEGQGFYGYTF
D: TRBD1; V: TRBV6-6; J: TRBJ1-5; size: few; DNA: TGTGCCAGCGTACGAGAAGGACAGGGGGTCAATCAGCCCCAGCATTTT; CDR3: CASVREGQGVNQPQHF
D: NA; V: TRBV30; J: TRBJ2-7; size: NA; DNA: TGTGCCTGGAGGGGAGGACCGTCGGGGGACGGGTACTTC; CDR3: CAWRGGPSGDGYF
D: NA; V: TRBV6-5; J: TRBJ2-6; size: few; DNA: TGTGCCAGCAGTCGGAACCGTGTATTTGGGGCCAACGTCCTGACTTTC; CDR3: CASSRNRVFGANVLTF
D: TRBD2; V: TRBV18; J: TRBJ2-1; size: NA; DNA: TGTGCCAGCTCACCGAGGCAAGGACTAGCGGGGGACAATGAGCAGTTCTTC; CDR3: CASSPRQGLAGDNEQFF
D: TRBD1; V: TRBV6-2/TRBV6-3; J: TRBJ2-7; size: once; DNA: TGTGCCAGCAGTTACCCGGTGGGACAGGGGCGATCCTACGAGCAGTACTTC; CDR3: CASSYPVGQGRSYEQYF
D: NA; V: TRBV7-2; J: TRBJ2-7; size: NA; DNA: TGTGCCAGCAGCTCACCGGGGGCAGGGGATGGCGAGCGGTACTTC; CDR3: CASSSPGAGDGERYF
D: NA; V: TRBV28; J: TRBJ2-3; size: NA; DNA: TGTGCCAGCACCCCACGGGTAGGGAGCACAGATACGCAGTATTTT; CDR3: CASTPRVGSTDTQYF
D: NA; V: TRBV5-6; J: TRBJ2-1; size: NA; DNA: TGTGCCAGCAGCCGAATAGGGGGTGAGCAGTTCTTC; CDR3: CASSRIGGEQFF
D: TRBD2; V: TRBV9; J: TRBJ2-3; size: NA; DNA: TGTGCCAGCAGCCCAAAGGGTAGCGGGGGAATATCAGATACGCAGTATTTT; CDR3: CASSPKGSGGISDTQYF
D: TRBD1; V: TRBV27; J: TRBJ1-2; size: NA; DNA: TGTGCCAGCAGTTTAGCAGGAGGACAGGGAGCAATCGGCTACACCTTC; CDR3: CASSLAGGQGAIGYTF
D: NA; V: TRBV15; J: TRBJ1-2; size: NA; DNA: TGTGTCACCAGCAGAGACCGGGGGCAGGGCGTTGGCTACACCTTC; CDR3: CVTSRDRGQGVGYTF
D: NA; V: TRBV7-9; J: TRBJ2-5; size: NA; DNA: TGTGCCAGCAGCTTTAGCAGGAACCAAGAGACCCAGTACTTC; CDR3: CASSFSRNQETQYF
D: TRBD1; V: TRBV28; J: TRBJ1-5; size: many; DNA: TGTGCCAGCAGTTTATGGAAGATCGACAGGGTAATAGGTAATCAGCCCCAGCATTTT; CDR3: CASSLWKIDRVIGNQPQHF
D: TRBD1; V: TRBV25-1; J: TRBJ2-1; size: few; DNA: TGTGCCAGCAGGGGGGACAGGGGGCAGGTACATGAGCAGTTCTTC; CDR3: CASRGDRGQVHEQFF
D: TRBD2; V: TRBV20-1; J: TRBJ2-7; size: few; DNA: TGCAGTGCTAGGTCATTAGCGGGATACAATGAGCAGTACTTC; CDR3: CSARSLAGYNEQYF
D: NA; V: TRBV29-1; J: TRBJ2-2; size: few; DNA: TGCAGCGTTGAAGCTGGGGGCGCGAACACCGGGGAGCTGTTTTTT; CDR3: CSVEAGGANTGELFF
D: NA; V: TRBV7-2; J: TRBJ2-5; size: NA; DNA: TGTGCCAGCAGAAATGGACGGTTACAAGAGACCCAGTACTTC; CDR3: CASRNGRLQETQYF
D: TRBD2; V: TRBV9; J: TRBJ2-5; size: few; DNA: TGTGCCAGCAGCCAGGGTGGCGGGAGCCCCCAAGAGACCCAGTACTTC; CDR3: CASSQGGGSPQETQYF
D: NA; V: TRBV6-1; J: TRBJ2-6; size: NA; DNA: TGTGCCAGCAGTGCAGGACCGTCCTCTGGGGCCAACGTCCTGACTTTC; CDR3: CASSAGPSSGANVLTF
D: TRBD1; V: TRBV10-3; J: TRBJ2-4; size: NA; DNA: TGTGCCATCAGTCCCCAGGGGGAAGCCAAAAACATTCAGTACTTC; CDR3: CAISPQGEAKNIQYF
D: NA; V: TRBV2; J: TRBJ2-1; size: NA; DNA: TGTGCCAGCAGCCCCTTGTATAGGACATCCTCCTACAATGAGCAGTTCTTC; CDR3: CASSPLYRTSSYNEQFF
D: TRBD2; V: TRBV5-1; J: TRBJ2-2; size: NA; DNA: TGCGCCAGCAGCGCCGGGACTAGCGGGTATACCGGGGAGCTGTTTTTT; CDR3: CASSAGTSGYTGELFF
D: TRBD1; V: TRBV6-5; J: TRBJ2-1; size: NA; DNA: TGTGCCAGCACCAGGACAGGGGCGCAGAATGAGCAGTTCTTC; CDR3: CASTRTGAQNEQFF
D: TRBD2; V: TRBV7-2; J: TRBJ2-3; size: NA; DNA: TGTGCCAGCAGCTTAGCCCCTTCCCCGGCGGGGGGGCCTACGCAGTATTTT; CDR3: CASSLAPSPAGGPTQYF